This is a list of T cell receptor beta chains from one sample in a study of technical replicates of blood from a handful of donors. Produced via immunoSEQ multiplex PCR; TCRdb's table is partial and in-frame only. This table holds around 68,000 clones, 95% to 97% found once. Source material: T cells isolated from PBMCs. These receptors originate from a human donor in good health. Each CDR3 is given with its conserved first and last residue. D genes are given only for firm matches. Size tells how often a clone was seen (once, few, many) or the class of an expanded clone, and some rows leave it out.

>TRBD2|TRBV13|-|TRBJ2-7
TGTGCCAGCACTCCTGGCGGGAGACCGTACGAGCAGTACTTC
CASTPGGRPYEQYF
>TRBD2|TRBV7-2|-|TRBJ2-1
TGTGCCAGCAGCTTAAGGGCTAGCGGGACCTACAATGAGCAGTTCTTC
CASSLRASGTYNEQFF
>TRBD1|TRBV19|-|TRBJ1-2
TGTGCCAGTAGTAACAGGGGGCTTTACTATGGCTACACCTTC
CASSNRGLYYGYTF
>TRBD1|TRBV7-2|-|TRBJ1-1
TGTGCCAGCAGCTTAGGTCGGGACAGGGGGATACTGAACACTGAAGCTTTCTTT
CASSLGRDRGILNTEAFF
>TRBD1|TRBV5-1|-|TRBJ1-5
TGCGCCAGCAGCTCTACAGGGGGCTTGGGAGAGCCCCAGCATTTT
CASSSTGGLGEPQHF
>TRBD1|TRBV19|-|TRBJ1-1
TGTGCCAGTAGTATCGGGACAGCTCGGGGCACTGAAGCTTTCTTT
CASSIGTARGTEAFF
>-|TRBV28|-|TRBJ2-3
TGTGCCAGCAGTTTAGTAGGGGTGGGTTCCGGTACGCAGTATTTT
CASSLVGVGSGTQYF
>-|TRBV5-1|-|TRBJ2-2
TGCGCCAGCAGCTGGACAGTAAACACCGGGGAGCTGTTTTTT
CASSWTVNTGELFF
>TRBD2|TRBV25-1|-|TRBJ2-1
TGTGCCAGCAGTGGCTGGACTAGCGCAACGGATGAGCAGTTCTTC
CASSGWTSATDEQFF
>-|TRBV11-2|-|TRBJ2-6
TGTGCCAGCAGCTTTCGGTCTGGGGCCAACGTCCTGACTTTC
CASSFRSGANVLTF
>-|TRBV7-9|-|TRBJ1-2
TGTGCCAGCAGCTTAGTATCTCAGGTTTATGGCTACACCTTC
CASSLVSQVYGYTF
>-|TRBV14|-|TRBJ1-4
TGTGCCAGCAGCCATTGGGAACAGGGTGGTGAAAAACTGTTTTTT
CASSHWEQGGEKLFF
>TRBD1|TRBV7-8|-|TRBJ2-7
TGTGCCAGCAGTCGCGGACAGGGCTACGAGCAGTACTTC
CASSRGQGYEQYF
>TRBD2|TRBV19|-|TRBJ2-1
TGTGCCACCCACTCCTTTCCTAGCGGGAGGTCCGTTGGGGGCTACAATGAGCAGTTCTTC
CATHSFPSGRSVGGYNEQFF
>-|TRBV5-6|-|TRBJ1-4
TGTGCCAGCAGCTCTAAAGGGGCTAATGAAAAACTGTTTTTT
CASSSKGANEKLFF
>-|TRBV25-1|-|TRBJ2-7
TGTGCCAGCAGTGAACCACAATTCCACGAGCAGTACTTC
CASSEPQFHEQYF
>-|TRBV18|-|TRBJ1-1
TGTGCCAGCTTCACAGTCACCAACACTGAAGCTTTCTTT
CASFTVTNTEAFF
>-|TRBV4-1|-|TRBJ2-7
TGCGCCAGCAGCCAAGATTACTTCTACGAGCAGTACTTC
CASSQDYFYEQYF
>-|TRBV7-6|-|TRBJ2-2
TGTGCCACAAACCCCTTCGGCGGGGAGCTGTTTTTT
CATNPFGGELFF
>-|TRBV2|-|TRBJ2-1
TGTGCCAGCAGTCTTAGTGATTTGGCCTACAATGAGCAGTTCTTC
CASSLSDLAYNEQFF
>-|TRBV7-6|-|TRBJ1-1
TGTGCCAGCGGGTCTCGAAGCGTGATAAACACTGAAGCTTTCTTT
CASGSRSVINTEAFF
>TRBD1|TRBV2|-|TRBJ1-4
TGTGCCAGCAGATATTACAGGGGGCGCGAGATGGCAACTAATGAAAAACTGTTTTTT
CASRYYRGREMATNEKLFF
>TRBD1|TRBV9|-|TRBJ1-5
TGTGCCAGCAGCACGGGACAGGGGACTCATCAGCCCCAGCATTTT
CASSTGQGTHQPQHF
>-|TRBV2|few|TRBJ2-2
TGTGCCAGCAGGAGATCGGCGGGTTACACCGGGGAGCTGTTTTTT
CASRRSAGYTGELFF
>-|TRBV6-5|-|TRBJ2-7
TGTGCCAGCAGTTACCCGCGGAGGGGGGGAGCCTACGAGCAGTACTTC
CASSYPRRGGAYEQYF
>-|TRBV6-1|-|TRBJ2-3
TGTGCCACCCCTCCCCCCGGGAGAACAGATACGCAGTATTTT
CATPPPGRTDTQYF
>TRBD2|TRBV29-1|-|TRBJ2-7
TGCAGCGTTCTAGCGGGAGGTTCCTACGAGCAGTACTTC
CSVLAGGSYEQYF
>-|TRBV25-1|-|TRBJ1-5
TGTGCCAGCAGTGAGAGTCATCAGCCCCAGCATTTT
CASSESHQPQHF